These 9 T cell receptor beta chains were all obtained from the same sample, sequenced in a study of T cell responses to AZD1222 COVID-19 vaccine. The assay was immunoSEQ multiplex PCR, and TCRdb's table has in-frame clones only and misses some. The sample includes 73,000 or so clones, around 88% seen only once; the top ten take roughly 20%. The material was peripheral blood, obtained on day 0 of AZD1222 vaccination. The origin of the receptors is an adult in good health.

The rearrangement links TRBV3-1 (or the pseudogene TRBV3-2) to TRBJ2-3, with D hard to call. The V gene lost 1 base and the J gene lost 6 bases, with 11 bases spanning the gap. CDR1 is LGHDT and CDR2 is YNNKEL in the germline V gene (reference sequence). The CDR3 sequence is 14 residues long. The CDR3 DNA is TGTGCCAGCAGCCAAGTTGGATTCGGGGATACGCAGTATTTT. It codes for CASSQVGFGDTQYF.

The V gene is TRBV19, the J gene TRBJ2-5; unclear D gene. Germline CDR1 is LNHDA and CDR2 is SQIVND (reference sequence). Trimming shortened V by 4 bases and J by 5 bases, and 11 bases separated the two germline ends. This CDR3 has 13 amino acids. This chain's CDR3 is CASSKGIRETQYF. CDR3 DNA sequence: TGTGCCAGTAGTAAGGGAATAAGGGAGACCCAGTACTTC.

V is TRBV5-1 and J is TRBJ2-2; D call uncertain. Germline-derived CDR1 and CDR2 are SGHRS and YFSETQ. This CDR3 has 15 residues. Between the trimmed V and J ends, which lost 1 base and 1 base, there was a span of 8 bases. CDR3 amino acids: CASSLLQENTGELFF. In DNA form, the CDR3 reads TGCGCCAGCAGCTTGTTGCAGGAGAACACCGGGGAGCTGTTTTTT. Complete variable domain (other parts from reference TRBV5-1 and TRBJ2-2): KAGVTQTPRYLIKTRGQQVTLSCSPISGHRSVSWYQQTPGQGLQFLFEYFSETQRNKGNFPGRFSGRQFSNSRSEMNVSTLELGDSALYLCASSLLQENTGELFFGEGSRLTVL.

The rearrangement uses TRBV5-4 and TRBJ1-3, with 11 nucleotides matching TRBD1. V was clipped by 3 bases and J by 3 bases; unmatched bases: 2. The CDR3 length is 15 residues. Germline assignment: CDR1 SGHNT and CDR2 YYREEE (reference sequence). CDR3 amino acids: CASSSDRGHGNTIYF. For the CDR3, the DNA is TGTGCCAGCAGCTCGGACAGGGGGCATGGAAACACCATATATTTT. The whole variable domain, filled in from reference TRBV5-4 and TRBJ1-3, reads ETGVTQSPTHLIKTRGQQVTLRCSSQSGHNTVSWYQQALGQGPQFIFQYYREEENGRGNFPPRFSGLQFPNYSSELNVNALELDDSALYLCASSSDRGHGNTIYFGEGSWLTVV.

The CDR3 nucleotides read TGTGCCAGCAGCTTATTTGGGGGCGCGACTACCTACGAGCAGTACTTC. This sequence encodes CASSLFGGATTYEQYF. V and J are TRBV7-6 and TRBJ2-7; possibly TRBD1 for D (6 bases). V was pared by 2 bases and J by 2 bases, with 16 bases between. The CDR3 runs to 16 residues. The V gene's germline CDR1 is SGHVS and CDR2 FNYEAQ.

CDR3: CASSQDAQGGYGYTF. The CDR3 DNA follows: TGTGCCAGCAGCCAAGATGCGCAGGGGGGTTATGGCTACACCTTC. The rearrangement links TRBV4-2 to TRBJ1-2, with 7 bases that match TRBD1. The CDR3 spans 15 residues. Per the germline V gene, CDR1 is LGHNA and CDR2 is YNFKEQ. Trimming at V came to 0 bases and at J to 5 bases, leaving 6 bases not matched to a gene.

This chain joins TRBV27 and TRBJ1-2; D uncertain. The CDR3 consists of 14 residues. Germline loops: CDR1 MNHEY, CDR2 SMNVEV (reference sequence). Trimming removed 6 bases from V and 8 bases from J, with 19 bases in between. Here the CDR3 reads CASSSLVGSFGYTF. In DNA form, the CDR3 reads TGTGCCAGCAGCTCATTGGTGGGGTCGTTCGGCTACACCTTC.

The chain's CDR3 is CASSATGQPYNEQFF. The CDR3 DNA reads TGTGCCAGCAGCGCTACAGGGCAGCCCTACAATGAGCAGTTCTTC. This chain links TRBV7-8 with TRBJ2-1; possibly TRBD1 for D (6 bases). V lost 5 bases, J lost 2 bases, and 13 bases lay in between. This CDR3 is 15 amino acids long. From germline, CDR1 is SGHVS and CDR2 FQNEAQ.

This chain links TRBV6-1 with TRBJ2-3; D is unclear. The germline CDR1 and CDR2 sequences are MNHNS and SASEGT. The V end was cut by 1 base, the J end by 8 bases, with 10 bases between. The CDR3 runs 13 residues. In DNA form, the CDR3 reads TGTGCCAGCAGTGAAGGGGCGTTGCCTACGCAGTATTTT. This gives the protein CASSEGALPTQYF.